The 23 T cell receptor beta chains below come from one sample, sequenced in a study of Ad26.COV2.S vaccination and SARS-CoV-2 variants. Profiling relied on immunoSEQ multiplex PCR, and the TCRdb table lists in-frame clones only, not all of them. The sample carries a few hundred thousand clones, about 90% recorded once. The treatment denotes: about 20 received Ad26.COV2.S at low or high dose, single or two shots; about 5 received placebo; per-sample allocation not given. Samples came from day 63 after the first vaccine or placebo injection. Specimen: peripheral blood, collected in a trial of Ad26.COV2.S vaccine versus placebo. The receptor set was obtained from a person between 18 and 65 years old who received the Ad26.COV2.S COVID-19 vaccine or a placebo.

The chain uses TRBV4-3 and TRBJ1-2; D is possibly TRBD1 (5 bases). The CDR3 is 18 residues long. Trimming cost V 0 bases and J 5 bases, with 22 bases left between them. Germline CDR1 and CDR2: LGHNA and YSLEER. Here the CDR3 DNA reads TGCGCCAGCAGCCAAGATGTGGCAGGGAGTAGAGGCCATTATGGCTACACCTTC. This translates into CASSQDVAGSRGHYGYTF.

V usage is TRBV28 and J usage is TRBJ2-7; the D gene is possibly TRBD2 (5 bases). This CDR3 region has 14 residues. Between the trimmed V and J ends, which lost 2 bases and 7 bases, there was a span of 15 bases. Germline values: CDR1 MDHEN, CDR2 SYDVKM. Here the CDR3 DNA reads TGTGCCAGCAGTTTAATGGCTCCGCCGGGGGAGCAGTACTTC. Amino acid sequence: CASSLMAPPGEQYF.

The chain carries TRBV7-2 and TRBJ1-2; D might be TRBD1 (5 bases). CDR3 length: 13 amino acids. Germline CDR1 is SGHTA and CDR2 is FQGNSA. V was pared by 5 bases and J by 4 bases, with 11 bases between. In DNA form, the CDR3 reads TGTGCCAGCAGCCCGGGGCGGATCTATGGCTACACCTTC. It is translated as CASSPGRIYGYTF.

This sequence joins TRBV12-3 or TRBV12-4 and TRBJ1-2; D remains unclear. Trimming shortened V by 3 bases and J by 7 bases, and 6 bases separated the two germline ends. This CDR3 is 11 amino acids long. Written as DNA, the CDR3 is TGTGCCAGCAGTTTGAATCCTGGCTACACCTTC. Residues: CASSLNPGYTF.

J is TRBJ2-3 and V is TRBV7-2, with a weak D call TRBD2 (5 bases). Germline CDR1 SGHTA, CDR2 FQGNSA. The CDR3 consists of 15 residues. V lost 5 bases and J 1 base, leaving 13 bases between the germline ends. This CDR3 reads CASSVSVLGTDTQYF. DNA for the CDR3: TGTGCCAGCAGCGTTAGCGTATTAGGCACAGATACGCAGTATTTT.

This chain uses TRBV15 with TRBJ1-2; TRBD1 matches at 7 bases. The CDR3 runs 15 residues. CDR1 and CDR2 (germline): LNHNV, YYDKDF (reference sequence). Losses at the gene ends were 5 bases for V and 4 bases for J; bases not matched to a gene: 10. This chain's CDR3 is CATSAQKGGSYGYTF. CDR3 coding DNA: TGTGCCACCAGCGCCCAAAAAGGGGGCTCCTATGGCTACACCTTC.

This clone has a single count. The V and J genes are TRBV15 and TRBJ1-5; D uncertain. Between the trimmed V and J ends, which lost 0 bases and 0 bases, there was a span of 6 bases. CDR1 and CDR2 (germline): LNHNV, YYDKDF (reference sequence). The CDR3 is made up of 15 amino acids. The CDR3 coding sequence is TGTGCCACCAGCAGAGAGAGGACTAGCAATCAGCCCCAGCATTTT. It translates to CATSRERTSNQPQHF.

The chain couples TRBV28 to TRBJ2-7; perhaps TRBD1 as D (6 bases). V gave up 4 bases and J gave up 3 bases, with 16 bases separating them. Per the germline V gene, CDR1 is MDHEN and CDR2 is SYDVKM. The CDR3 is made up of 15 amino acids. Here the CDR3 DNA reads TGTGCCAGCAGTTCTATTGTGACAGGATTCTACGAGCAGTACTTC. Translating gives CASSSIVTGFYEQYF.

CDR3 bases: TGTGCCAGCAGCCAAGATTCGGGGCTGGGGAACACTGAAGCTTTCTTT. Translation: CASSQDSGLGNTEAFF. The chain links TRBV3-1 (or the pseudogene TRBV3-2) to TRBJ1-1, with a tentative D call TRBD1 (5 bases). Germline-derived CDR1 and CDR2 are LGHDT and YNNKEL (reference sequence). CDR3 length: 16 residues. The germline V and J ends were trimmed by 0 bases and 1 base, with 12 bases remaining between them.

This clone was seen just once. The chain joins TRBV20-1 to TRBJ2-1; D may be TRBD2 (5 bases). Germline values: CDR1 DFQATT, CDR2 SNEGSKA (reference sequence). The CDR3 has 14 residues. V lost 3 bases to trimming and J lost 9 bases, with 18 bases between them. CDR3 in amino acids: CSASLRGARSEQFF. The CDR3 coding sequence is TGCAGTGCTAGTCTCCGGGGAGCTAGAAGTGAGCAGTTCTTC.

V and J are TRBV12-3 or TRBV12-4 and TRBJ1-5; perhaps TRBD1 as D (6 bases). The CDR3 extends over 13 amino acids. Trimming pared 6 bases from V and 3 bases from J, leaving 9 bases between. Written as DNA, the CDR3 is TGTGCCAGCAGAGGACAGTACAATCAGCCCCAGCATTTT. Translated, it gives CASRGQYNQPQHF.

CDR3 amino acids: CASSPQGPGTSNYGYTF. In DNA form, the CDR3 reads TGTGCCAGCTCGCCTCAGGGGCCAGGGACCTCTAACTATGGCTACACCTTC. J is TRBJ1-2 and V is TRBV18, with a weak D call TRBD1 (6 bases). The CDR3 is 17 amino acids. The germline CDR1 and CDR2 sequences are KGHSH and LQKENI. V lost 6 bases and J 0 bases, leaving 20 bases between the germline ends.

V gene TRBV29-1 combines with J gene TRBJ1-1; tentative D call: TRBD1 (5 bases). Per the germline V gene, CDR1 is SQVTM and CDR2 is ANQGSEA. This CDR3 contains 16 residues. V was cut by 3 bases and J by 5 bases, with 22 bases left in between. The CDR3, as DNA: TGCAGCGTTGATTGGGGGTCGGGCGCCGCTATTACTGAAGCTTTCTTT. Protein sequence: CSVDWGSGAAITEAFF.

This chain joins TRBV24-1 and TRBJ2-5; D remains unclear. The CDR3 has 12 amino acids. Trimming stripped 3 bases from V and 1 base from J, with 2 bases between. Germline assignment: CDR1 KGHDR and CDR2 SFDVKD. CDR3 nucleotide sequence: TGTGCCACCAGTGATCCCCAAGAGACCCAGTACTTC. Encoded protein: CATSDPQETQYF.

The chain employs TRBV28 and TRBJ1-5, with D perhaps TRBD1 (6 bases). The CDR3 has 15 residues. CDR1 and CDR2 (germline): MDHEN, SYDVKM. V gave up 6 bases and J gave up 0 bases, with 12 bases separating them. The CDR3 region has the DNA TGTGCCAGCAGGGGACACCTAGGTAGCAATCAGCCCCAGCATTTT. Encoded protein: CASRGHLGSNQPQHF. Using reference TRBV28 and TRBJ1-5 for the parts outside the CDR3, the full variable domain is DVKVTQSSRYLVKRTGEKVFLECVQDMDHENMFWYRQDPGLGLRLIYFSYDVKMKEKGDIPEGYSVSREKKERFSLILESASTNQTSMYLCASRGHLGSNQPQHFGDGTRLSIL.

This rearrangement joins TRBV11-2 to TRBJ1-1; 9 bases are a match to TRBD1. V was pared by 5 bases and J by 4 bases, with 5 bases of the junction left unmatched. The length of the CDR3 is 14 residues. CDR1 and CDR2 (germline): SGHAT, FQNNGV. The CDR3 DNA sequence: TGTGCCAGCAGCCCGGACAGGGGTCCCACTGAAGCTTTCTTT. Protein sequence: CASSPDRGPTEAFF.

The J gene is TRBJ2-1, the V gene TRBV28; TRBD1 aligns across 8 bases. Trimming took 5 bases from V and 15 from J; bases not matched to a gene: 6. The CDR3 is 11 amino acids. Germline assignment: CDR1 MDHEN and CDR2 SYDVKM. CDR3 sequence: CASSPGQGGFF. The CDR3 bases are TGTGCCAGCAGTCCCGGACAGGGTGGGTTCTTC.

The table lists this clone with a few counts. The CDR3 nucleotides are TGTGCCTGGAGTGACGATAAACCCCTCCACTTT. Residues: CAWSDDKPLHF. The V and J genes are TRBV30 and TRBJ1-6; D is unclear. Germline values: CDR1 GTSNPN, CDR2 SVGIG (reference sequence). The CDR3 is made up of 11 amino acids. V was cut by 1 base and J by 12 bases, with 7 bases left in between.

The chain links TRBV3-1 (or the pseudogene TRBV3-2) to TRBJ2-5; D might be TRBD1 (6 bases). The germline V and J ends were trimmed by 1 base and 1 base, with 19 bases remaining between them. There are 18 residues in the CDR3. From germline, CDR1 is LGHDT and CDR2 YNNKEL (reference sequence). The CDR3: CASSQGPPQGRPQETQYF. The DNA for the CDR3 is TGTGCCAGCAGCCAAGGCCCCCCCCAGGGGCGGCCCCAAGAGACCCAGTACTTC.

This chain connects TRBV7-9 to TRBJ2-7, with D unresolved. This CDR3 region has 14 residues. The V gene's germline CDR1 is SEHNR and CDR2 FQNEAQ (reference sequence). Trimming took off 1 base at V and 2 bases at J, with 9 bases between the two ends. CDR3 sequence reads: CASSLGVTAYEQYF. As DNA, the CDR3 is TGTGCCAGCAGCTTAGGTGTTACAGCCTACGAGCAGTACTTC.

The chain employs TRBV13 and TRBJ2-7; 10 bases map to TRBD2. V shed 5 bases and J 3 bases; nucleotides not matched to a gene: 16. Germline loops: CDR1 PRHDT, CDR2 FYEKMQ (reference sequence). This CDR3 region has 18 residues. CDR3 region: CASSHLLLAGASDYEQYF. CDR3 coding DNA: TGTGCCAGCAGCCACCTTTTGCTAGCGGGGGCCAGTGACTACGAGCAGTACTTC.

The genes are TRBV5-1 and TRBJ2-1; 10 bases fit TRBD1. After removal of 0 bases from V and 8 bases from J, the junction contained 5 bases not matched to a gene. This CDR3 comprises 15 residues. Germline V gene lookup returns CDR1 SGHRS and CDR2 YFSETQ. CDR3 DNA: TGCGCCAGCAGCTTGGGCGGGACAGGGGTGGATGAGCAGTTCTTC. This gives the protein CASSLGGTGVDEQFF.

The chain is built from TRBV5-5 and TRBJ2-7; tentative D call: TRBD1 (5 bases). The CDR3 is 14 residues long. Germline CDR1 is SGHKS and CDR2 is YYEKEE (reference sequence). Trimming cost V 6 bases and J 2 bases, with 15 bases left between them. CDR3 bases: TGTGCCAGCACCTGGGGCAGGATGACCTACGAGCAGTACTTC. Its translation: CASTWGRMTYEQYF.